The 15 T cell receptor beta chains below were found in one sample sequenced in a study of T cell repertoires in cytomegalovirus infection. From the reads, TCRdb called clonotypes with MiXCR, one entry per CDR3 protein. The sample has about 140,000 distinct CDR3 sequences, about 6.1% seen once. Sequencing input: PBMCs. The receptors originated from a human donor in good health (CMV status not recorded). Some clones in this sample may be carry-over from other donors' samples.

A few counts support this clonotype. The chain links TRBV20-1 to TRBJ1-5, with D possibly matching TRBD1 (5 bases). CDR1 is DFQATT, CDR2 SNEGSKA, per germline (reference sequence). The CDR3 spans 14 residues. With 0 bases removed from V and 6 bases from J, the gap between germline ends came to 12 bases. For the CDR3, the DNA is TGCAGTGCTAGAGATGTGGGGGTAGTTCAGCCCCAGCATTTT. It specifies CSARDVGVVQPQHF.

In its sample, this clonotype was seen a few times. This sequence joins TRBV6-6 and TRBJ2-3; 9 nucleotides line up with TRBD1. V gave up 2 bases and J gave up 2 bases; unmatched junction bases: 2. Germline CDR1 reads MNHNY; CDR2 reads SVGAGI (reference sequence). The CDR3 is 15 residues long. For the CDR3, the DNA is TGTGCCAGCAGTTACGGGACAGGGAACACAGATACGCAGTATTTT. It translates to CASSYGTGNTDTQYF.

The sample holds many counts of this clonotype. The chain carries TRBV7-8 and TRBJ2-7; weak D call: TRBD1 (7 bases). This CDR3 comprises 14 residues. V was trimmed by 3 bases and J by 2 bases, leaving 11 bases between them. Germline V gene lookup returns CDR1 SGHVS and CDR2 FQNEAQ. This chain's CDR3 is CASSFWRGPYEQYF. CDR3 coding DNA: TGTGCCAGCAGCTTCTGGAGGGGGCCCTACGAGCAGTACTTC.

This clonotype appeared a few times. The rearrangement uses TRBV6-2 or TRBV6-3 and TRBJ2-1; tentatively, D is TRBD2 (7 bases). Looked up from germline, CDR1 is MNHEY and CDR2 is SVGEGT. There are 18 residues in the CDR3. V lost 2 bases, J lost 8 bases, and 25 bases lay in between. The CDR3 DNA follows: TGTGCCAGCAGTTACCTTGGCGTGAGGGGGGGATTCACGGATGAGCAGTTCTTC. Its translation is CASSYLGVRGGFTDEQFF.

This clonotype was recorded at least ten times. The chain combines TRBV7-8 with TRBJ2-6; possibly TRBD2 for D (6 bases). Germline V gives CDR1 SGHVS, CDR2 FQNEAQ. The CDR3 covers 16 residues. V gave up 5 bases and J gave up 2 bases, with 13 bases separating them. CDR3 bases: TGTGCCAGCAGCGTTAGACCGGGGGCTGGGGCCAACGTCCTGACTTTC. This codes for CASSVRPGAGANVLTF. The full variable domain, with the rest looked up from reference TRBV7-8 and TRBJ2-6, is GAGVSQSPRYKVAKRGQDVALRCDPISGHVSLFWYQQALGQGPEFLTYFQNEAQLDKSGLPSDRFFAERPEGSVSTLKIQRTQQEDSAVYLCASSVRPGAGANVLTFGAGSRLTVL.

This clonotype occurred a few times. The rearrangement links TRBV4-3 to TRBJ2-5; 10 bases align to TRBD1. The germline gives CDR1 LGHNA, CDR2 YSLEER. CDR3 size: 14 residues. Trimming took 3 bases from V and 5 from J; bases not matched to a gene: 3. The CDR3 coding sequence is TGCGCCAGCAGCCAGGACAGGGGGTCGGAGACCCAGTACTTC. Translating it yields CASSQDRGSETQYF.

This clonotype has a count of ten or more. V is TRBV5-1 and J is TRBJ2-7; 7 nucleotides match TRBD2. Per the germline V gene, CDR1 is SGHRS and CDR2 is YFSETQ. Trimming removed 7 bases from V and 5 bases from J; junction bases left unmatched: 12. The CDR3 covers 14 residues. Here the CDR3 DNA reads TGCGCCAGCGCTGTTGGGAGGGTCTTAAACGAGCAGTACTTC. Translating it yields CASAVGRVLNEQYF.

This clonotype came up many times. The chain links TRBV2 to TRBJ1-1, with TRBD1 identical over 8 bases. J lost 1 base, V lost 8 bases, and 6 bases had no gene match. The germline CDR1 and CDR2 sequences are SNHLY and FYNNEI. There are 14 residues in the CDR3. In DNA, the CDR3 is TGTGCCAGCTTCAAGGACAGGGCGAACACTGAAGCTTTCTTT. It encodes CASFKDRANTEAFF.

This clonotype was recorded many times. This chain joins TRBV7-3 and TRBJ2-3; D is tentatively TRBD1 or TRBD2 (6 bases each). This CDR3 is built from 16 residues. The V gene's germline CDR1 is SGHTA and CDR2 FQGTGA. V shed 5 bases and J shed 0 bases, with 15 bases lying between them. The CDR3 nucleotides read TGTGCCAGCAGCCTTGGGGGGCCCCGGAGCACAGATACGCAGTATTTT. Its protein product is CASSLGGPRSTDTQYF.

The V gene is TRBV5-1, the J gene TRBJ2-3; D gene unclear. The CDR3 is 14 amino acids. Trimming shortened V by 4 bases and J by 3 bases, and 12 bases separated the two germline ends. Per germline, CDR1 SGHRS and CDR2 YFSETQ. This chain's CDR3 is CASSPDSQTDTQYF. As DNA, the CDR3 is TGCGCCAGCAGCCCCGATTCGCAAACAGATACGCAGTATTTT.

This clonotype was observed a handful of times. V usage is TRBV29-1 and J usage is TRBJ2-5; D perhaps matches TRBD2 (5 bases). The CDR3 extends over 9 amino acids. V was cut by 8 bases and J by 5 bases, with 6 bases left in between. Germline CDR1 and CDR2: SQVTM and ANQGSEA. In nucleotides, the CDR3 is TGCAGCACGGGGGAGACCCAGTACTTC. Its protein product is CSTGETQYF. Looking up the rest from reference TRBV29-1 and TRBJ2-5 gives the full variable domain: SAVISQKPSRDICQRGTSLTIQCQVDSQVTMMFWYRQQPGQSLTLIATANQGSEATYESGFVIDKFPISRPNLTFSTLTVSNMSPEDSSIYLCSTGETQYFGPGTRLLVL.

There are a few counts of this clonotype. The V gene is TRBV28, the J gene TRBJ1-4; 7 bases line up with TRBD1. In germline, CDR1 is MDHEN, CDR2 SYDVKM. The CDR3 spans 13 residues. With V trimmed by 2 bases and J by 13 bases, 7 bases remained unmatched. CDR3 DNA sequence: TGTGCCAGCAGTTTACGGGACAGAGGTTTACTGTTTTTT. Its translation: CASSLRDRGLLFF.

This clonotype was observed at least ten times. The chain links TRBV7-8 to TRBJ1-1; the D gene is possibly TRBD1 (5 bases). Per germline, CDR1 SGHVS and CDR2 FQNEAQ. Trimming took off 10 bases at V and 4 bases at J, with 16 bases between the two ends. This CDR3 contains 13 residues. The CDR3 sequence is CATRRDSGTEAFF. The CDR3 DNA follows: TGTGCCACCCGAAGGGACTCGGGCACTGAAGCTTTCTTT. The complete variable domain, with remaining parts taken from reference TRBV7-8 and TRBJ1-1, reads GAGVSQSPRYKVAKRGQDVALRCDPISGHVSLFWYQQALGQGPEFLTYFQNEAQLDKSGLPSDRFFAERPEGSVSTLKIQRTQQEDSAVYLCATRRDSGTEAFFGQGTRLTVV.

This clonotype was seen only a few times. The chain recombines TRBV5-5 with TRBJ2-2; 8 bases map to TRBD1. This CDR3 spans 17 amino acids. Germline V CDR1 and CDR2: SGHKS, YYEKEE (reference sequence). V was clipped by 3 bases and J by 4 bases; unmatched bases: 11. This CDR3 reads CASSSRPRDRSTGELFF. The CDR3 nucleotides are TGTGCCAGCAGCTCCCGCCCCCGGGACAGGAGCACCGGGGAGCTGTTTTTT.

In this sample, this clonotype turned up a few times. The chain combines TRBV6-6 with TRBJ2-3; the D gene is possibly TRBD1 (7 bases). The CDR3 has 18 amino acids. Looked up from germline, CDR1 is MNHNY and CDR2 is SVGAGI (reference sequence). Trimming shortened V by 3 bases and J by 0 bases, and 19 bases separated the two germline ends. CDR3 loop: CASSYQTGPGVSTDTQYF. The CDR3 nucleotides are TGTGCCAGCAGTTATCAGACAGGGCCGGGGGTTAGCACAGATACGCAGTATTTT.